What follows is one T cell receptor (beta chain) and its context. Its antigen is undetermined. This sample is drawn from a study of post-analysis software for immune sequencing data. Study-level points and caveats: In patients, a few TRBV segments were more frequent than in controls, with TRBV5-6, TRBV5-1 and TRBV20-1 among them. Controls had significantly higher normalized Chao1 diversity than multiple sclerosis patients.

Trimming removed 4 bases from V and 0 bases from J; junction bases left unmatched: 6. Per germline, CDR1 MGHRA and CDR2 YSYEKL. The CDR3 loop spans 16 amino acids. Unique molecular identifiers were built into the TCR beta cDNA libraries. TCRdb used MiXCR to reprocess the PCR reads, holding one entry per CDR3 protein. The repertoire holds some 690,000 distinct CDR3 sequences, with 55% to 60% as singletons. The sequencing input was blood. This rearrangement joins TRBV4-1 to TRBJ2-3, with 8 bases lining up with TRBD2. This clonotype originated in a girl between 2 and 10 years old with multiple sclerosis. The CDR3 sequence is CASSPRERESTDTQYF. Here the CDR3 DNA reads TGCGCCAGCAGCCCACGTGAGCGGGAGAGCACAGATACGCAGTATTTT.